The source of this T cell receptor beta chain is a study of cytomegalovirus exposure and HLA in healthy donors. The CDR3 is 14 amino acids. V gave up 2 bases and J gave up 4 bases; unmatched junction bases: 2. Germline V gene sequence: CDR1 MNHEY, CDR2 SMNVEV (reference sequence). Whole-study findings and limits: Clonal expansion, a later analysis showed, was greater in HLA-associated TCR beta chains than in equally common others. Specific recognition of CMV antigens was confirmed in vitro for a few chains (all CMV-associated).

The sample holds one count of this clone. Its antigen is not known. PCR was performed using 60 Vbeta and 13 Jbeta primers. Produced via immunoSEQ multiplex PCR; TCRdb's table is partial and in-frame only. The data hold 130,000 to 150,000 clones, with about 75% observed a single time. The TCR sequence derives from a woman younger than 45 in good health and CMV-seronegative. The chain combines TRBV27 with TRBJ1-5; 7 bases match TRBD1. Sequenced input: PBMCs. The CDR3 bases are TGTGCCAGCAGTTTAGGACAGGAAAATCAGCCCCAGCATTTT. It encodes CASSLGQENQPQHF.